This T cell receptor beta chain was sequenced for a study of blood T cell repertoires in COVID-19. Study-level information: PBMCs, B-cell-depleted T cells, or T cells provided the cDNA or gDNA that made up the material.

In the original processing: Amplifying reference gene primers gave estimates of nucleated cell counts. Produced via immunoSEQ multiplex PCR; TCRdb's table is partial and in-frame only. V and J calls and clone size are as listed in that table; D and trimming were resolved from the DNA. The top ten hold approximately 3.8% of the sample, which has about 150,000 clones, approximately 90% seen once. Trimming removed 5 bases from V and 3 bases from J; junction bases left unmatched: 0. Germline V gene sequence: CDR1 MDHEN, CDR2 SYDVKM. The CDR3 contains 12 residues. The chain uses TRBV28 and TRBJ2-7; 8 nucleotides match TRBD2. The sequenced sample was PBMCs or T cells enriched from blood (not recorded which). The receptor was derived from a woman in her thirties or forties who had been exposed to COVID-19. CDR3 loop: CASSSGSYEQYF. The DNA for the CDR3 is TGTGCCAGCAGTAGCGGGAGCTACGAGCAGTACTTC.